The TCR beta chain under discussion was sequenced for a study of cytomegalovirus exposure and HLA in healthy donors (dated by TCRdb to about 2017). In terms of the full investigation: In an earlier analysis of 450 to 750 of the donors, 276 Gb of sequence data and 100 million or so unique TCR beta sequences from about 179 million T cells were reported. Among around 400 genotyped donors of the cohort, an average of about 240,000 unique TCR beta nucleotide sequences were sequenced per donor, roughly 20% of them non-productive. Besides the first cohort of 500 to 700 subjects, a separate validation cohort made up of 120 or so different subjects was used. The aim of the study was to test whether cataloging public T cell receptors could identify signatures of past pathogen exposure. Several DR-DQ haplotypes were treated as single units for association and clustering because of strong linkage in the cohort. The study used immunosequencing to profile the T cell repertoires of about 670 subjects and linked those repertoires to cytomegalovirus serostatus. A later analysis re-analyzed previously published TCR beta repertoires from roughly 690 donors and added high-resolution HLA genotyping to study TCR occurrence patterns. High-throughput TCR immunosequencing, statistical association of individual TCRs with disease status, and machine learning were combined to predict cytomegalovirus infection status. Roughly 300 gigabases of sequencing data and around 90 million unique TCR sequences made up an early release that covered approximately 620 HLA-typed donors. The number of typed donors differed by locus: about 629-630 for A, B, C, DRB1 and DQB1; 522 for DQA1; 606 for DPA1; and roughly 450 for DPB1. Among the roughly 390 genotyped donors, approximately 82% belonged to the genetic ancestry cluster associated with self-reported Caucasian donors. Class I and class II HLA loci were covered by the typing at four-digit resolution. Donor age, sex, ethnicity and CMV serostatus were collected together with the repertoire data. Every discovery cohort repertoire had been produced on one sequencing platform. In an earlier analysis of a few hundred of the donors, high-throughput TCR beta sequencing was used to judge whether each TCR beta V gene segment behaved as functional or pseudogenic. In a later genetic analysis, genome-wide SNP genotypes for about 60% of the 666 donors were used, and that subset was treated as a discovery cohort. In the later analysis, no new phenotypic data were used to find candidate immune exposures; instead, reliance was placed on TCR beta sequences and their occurrence across donors.

Turning to this clone: Its antigen specificity is not known. No base quality information exists; no much larger clone differs at one position.

General conclusions and limits of the study: Several of the top co-occurrence clusters appeared to be linked to parvovirus B19, influenza, CMV and Epstein-Barr virus, according to a later analysis. Sequencing depth was assumed to be roughly uniform across donors in the presence/absence analyses, though that assumption may not hold. The 87-base-pair reads could not distinguish some IMGT-functional V segments, including TRBV6-2 and TRBV6-3, so those segments were excluded. A total of 164 TCR beta chains were listed by the study as associated with cytomegalovirus. The only immune exposure information available for the cohort was CMV serostatus. In a later analysis, most CMV-associated TCR beta chains were found to appear HLA-restricted, with HLA associations seemingly driven largely by CMV exposure. Because HLA typing was unavailable for some donors at each locus, only the typed subset was used in association tests. A few of the identified cytomegalovirus-associated TCR beta chains were confirmed in vitro to be specific for cytomegalovirus antigens. Broadly in line with IMGT annotations, most TCR beta V segments showed up in productive rearrangements about 90% or about 30% of the time in an earlier analysis of several hundred of the donors. A further reported finding was that TCR beta sequences accurately predicted the HLA-A and HLA-B alleles for most subjects in the first cohort. A later analysis associated about 18,000 TCR beta sequences with specific HLA alleles at a false discovery rate of 0.05. It was suggested by the authors that the approach could potentially be generalized to other disease states and immunological phenotypes. Strong co-occurrence of HLA alleles, especially DR and DQ, made assigning TCR associations to individual alleles difficult. A later genetic analysis associated a missense DCLRE1C variant with V-gene and J-gene trimming of TCR beta chains, and an independent cohort replicated the association. Most TCR sequences were seen in very few donors, while some public TCRs were found in many individuals. According to a later analysis, TCR association rates differed among HLA loci, with DRB1 alleles showing the most associated TCRs and HLA-C alleles showing the fewest. Because counts were too low, 15 to 20 rarely observed V segments, including chromosome 9 orphons, were excluded from the earlier analysis of 587 of the donors. A cluster of highly shared sequence variants was judged likely to be a technical artifact of the sequencing pipeline. Linkage disequilibrium might explain the correlated functional status among segregating V segments, but an unknown experimental factor could not be ruled out. Compared with the 666-donor mean, donors in an Asian-associated ancestry cluster had fewer N-insertions in productive TCRs, according to a later genetic analysis. In both the original and validation cohorts, the classifier was reported to diagnose cytomegalovirus status with high specificity and sensitivity. The cohort was sequenced for TCR beta chains only, and without alpha or paired-chain data the features that could be detected were limited. A later analysis found that HLA-associated TCR beta chains were more clonally expanded and had lower generation probabilities than equally common non-associated chains.

The library was made by the immunoSEQ multiplex PCR assay. For the multiplex PCR, a mixture combining 60 forward primers for TCR Vbeta segments and 13 reverse primers for TCR Jbeta segments was used. The CDR3 region of rearranged TCR beta genes was amplified from genomic DNA by a multiplex PCR assay. On the Illumina HiSeq System, the amplified TCR beta libraries were sequenced as 87-base-pair reads. The original pipeline was this. A later analysis counted 75 million to 100 million unique TCR beta chains across the 650 to 700 repertoires, and about 10 million of these chains were shared by at least two donors. Raw reads were error-corrected and collapsed into unique sequences with a nearest-neighbor algorithm that merged closely related sequences to remove PCR and sequencing errors. V, D and J gene segments were assigned by aligning CDR3 sequences to IMGT reference sequences. For a sequence to be retained, a match of at least six nucleotides to both a V gene segment and a J gene segment was required. Rearrangements were called productive when the CDR3 lacked stop codons and stayed in frame with V and J; all others were non-productive. CDR3 was defined by IMGT convention, running from the second conserved V-encoded cysteine to the conserved J-encoded phenylalanine. Sequences without an unambiguous match to a single V gene segment were excluded from the earlier analysis of a few hundred of the donors. An earlier analysis of several hundred of the donors called V segments functional above 56.7% productive rearrangements and segregating when the between-donor standard deviation exceeded 5%. A statistical classification framework was built for diagnosing cytomegalovirus status from the catalog of TCR beta chain sequences. In a later analysis, V and J genes were assigned by comparing TCR nucleotide sequences against IMGT/GENE-DB human TR gene sequences. In a later analysis, CDR3 sequences and most-parsimonious VDJ recombination scenarios were assigned using the TCRdist pipeline. In a later analysis, each TCR beta chain was defined by its CDR3 amino acid sequence together with its V-gene family, and reads without a unique V-gene family were excluded. As a way to deal with suspected cross-contamination and a sequencing artifact, a later analysis dropped over 550 nucleotide sequences that were highly shared and had low generation probability. In a later analysis, a clonal expansion index for each public chain was calculated from normalized within-repertoire ranks of inferred template counts. Generation probabilities in a later analysis came from a VDJ recombination model fitted to out-of-frame rearrangements, and those results were checked against IGoR. In a later analysis, TCR-TCR, TCR-HLA and TCR-CMV co-occurrence was scored with hypergeometric tests, and a repertoire-size bias correction was applied to TCR pairs. To estimate false discovery rates, a later analysis permuted the HLA or CMV assignments 20 times. In a later analysis, co-occurring TCRs were grouped using DBSCAN, and TCRdist sequence similarity was added for clustering within HLA-allele-positive subsets. Repertoires with fewer than 30,000 or more than 120,000 public chains were left out of co-occurrence clustering, as were roughly five repertoires with anomalous nucleotide sharing. Here the immuneACCESS table is served through TCRdb, limited to in-frame sequences with V and J called. Missing clones are a known gap in these copies; in checked studies unresolved V genes cover under half, and the rest lacks a known reason. The DNA was the basis for D and trimming; V, J and clone size are from that table. The sample table shows approximately 140,000 clones, and over 60% are seen once. The ten largest clones represent approximately 1.3% of the sample.

In total, 666 healthy bone marrow donors made up the cohort. Cohort members were all nominally healthy when sampled, although unrecorded immune exposures were likely present. The donor tested CMV seropositive and was one of the 289 seropositive cohort members. A peripheral blood sample was collected from each donor, and TCR beta sequencing was performed on peripheral blood mononuclear cells. Genomic DNA was extracted from the blood cell samples with the Qiagen DNeasy Blood Extraction Kit. V and J lose 2 bases and 0 bases, and a span of 11 bases separates them. CDR1 SGDLS and CDR2 YYNGEE are derived from the germline V gene. The CDR3 starts with the cysteine, ends with the phenylalanine, and has 15 residues. Only the CDR3 part of the read is kept: 45 bases, read in frame from the first base.

This sequence was found in a male donor in good health and CMV-seropositive. The V and J genes are TRBV9 and TRBJ1-1; tentative D gene TRBD1, with 6 bases matching. The sequenced sample was PBMCs. The base sequence is TGTGCCAGCAGCGTTGGGGCAGGGGTGAACACTGAAGCTTTCTTT. This sequence encodes CASSVGAGVNTEAFF.